This T cell receptor beta chain was sequenced during a study of blood T cell repertoires in COVID-19. Clones were read by immunoSEQ multiplex PCR, and TCRdb kept only the in-frame ones, dropping some. Among about 33,000 clones listed, 85% to 90% were seen once. The source is a human donor in a cohort sampled during active COVID-19. The source material was peripheral blood.

CDR3 in DNA: TGCGCCAGCAGCTTAGGGGGGACAGCCCTGAACACTGAAGCTTTCTTT. Protein product: CASSLGGTALNTEAFF. This chain joins TRBV5-1 and TRBJ1-1, with 7 bases that match TRBD1. The V gene's germline CDR1 is SGHRS and CDR2 YFSETQ. V shed 2 bases and J 0 bases; nucleotides not matched to a gene: 7. The CDR3 runs 16 residues.